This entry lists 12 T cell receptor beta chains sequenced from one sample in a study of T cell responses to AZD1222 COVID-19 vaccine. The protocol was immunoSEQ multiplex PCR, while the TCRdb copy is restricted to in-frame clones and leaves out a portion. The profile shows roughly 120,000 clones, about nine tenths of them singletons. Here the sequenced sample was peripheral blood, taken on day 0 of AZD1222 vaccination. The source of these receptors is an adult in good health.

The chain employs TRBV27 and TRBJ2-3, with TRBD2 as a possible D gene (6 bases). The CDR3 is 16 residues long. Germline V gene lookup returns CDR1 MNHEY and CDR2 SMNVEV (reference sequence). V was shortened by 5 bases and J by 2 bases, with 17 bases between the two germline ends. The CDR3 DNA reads TGTGCCAGCAGTAAGTGGCGGGGCAGTACCACAGATACGCAGTATTTT. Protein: CASSKWRGSTTDTQYF.

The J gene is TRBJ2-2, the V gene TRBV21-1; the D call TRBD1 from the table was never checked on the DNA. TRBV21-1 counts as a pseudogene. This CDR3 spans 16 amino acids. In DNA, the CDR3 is TGTGCCAGCAGCAAAGACCGGGACAGGGGATACCGGGAGCTGTTTTTT. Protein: CASSKDRDRGYRELFF.

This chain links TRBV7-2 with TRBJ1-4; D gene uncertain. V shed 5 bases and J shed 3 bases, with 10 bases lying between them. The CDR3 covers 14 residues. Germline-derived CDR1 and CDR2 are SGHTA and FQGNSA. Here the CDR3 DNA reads TGTGCCAGCAGCCTGGGCAGGTCTAATGAAAAACTGTTTTTT. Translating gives CASSLGRSNEKLFF.

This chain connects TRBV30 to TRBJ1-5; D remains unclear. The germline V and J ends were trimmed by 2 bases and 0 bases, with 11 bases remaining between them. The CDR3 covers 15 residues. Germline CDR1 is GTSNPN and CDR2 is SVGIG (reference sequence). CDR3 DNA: TGTGCCTGGAGTTTCGGGATCACTAGCAATCAGCCCCAGCATTTT. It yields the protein CAWSFGITSNQPQHF. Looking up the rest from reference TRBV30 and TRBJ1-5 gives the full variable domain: SQTIHQWPATLVQPVGSPLSLECTVEGTSNPNLYWYRQAAGRGLQLLFYSVGIGQISSEVPQNLSASRPQDRQFILSSKKLLLSDSGFYLCAWSFGITSNQPQHFGDGTRLSIL.

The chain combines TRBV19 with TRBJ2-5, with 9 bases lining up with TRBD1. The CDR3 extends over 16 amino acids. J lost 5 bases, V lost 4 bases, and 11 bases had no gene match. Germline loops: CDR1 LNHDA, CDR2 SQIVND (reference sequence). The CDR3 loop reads CASSRYRDRVGETQYF. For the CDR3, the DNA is TGTGCCAGTAGTAGGTACCGGGACAGGGTCGGGGAGACCCAGTACTTC. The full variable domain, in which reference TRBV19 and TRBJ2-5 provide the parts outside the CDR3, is DGGITQSPKYLFRKEGQNVTLSCEQNLNHDAMYWYRQDPGQGLRLIYYSQIVNDFQKGDIAEGYSVSREKKESFPLTVTSAQKNPTAFYLCASSRYRDRVGETQYFGPGTRLLVL.

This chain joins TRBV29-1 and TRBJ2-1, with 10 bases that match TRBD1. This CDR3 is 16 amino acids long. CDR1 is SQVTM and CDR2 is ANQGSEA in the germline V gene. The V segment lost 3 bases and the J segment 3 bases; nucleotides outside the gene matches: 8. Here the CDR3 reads CSVDKRQGAYYNEQFF. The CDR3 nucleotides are TGCAGCGTTGACAAAAGACAGGGGGCTTACTACAATGAGCAGTTCTTC.

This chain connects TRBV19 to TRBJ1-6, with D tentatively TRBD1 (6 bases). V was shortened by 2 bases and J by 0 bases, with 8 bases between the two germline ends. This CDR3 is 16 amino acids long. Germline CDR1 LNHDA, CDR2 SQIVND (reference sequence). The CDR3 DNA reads TGTGCCAGTAGTATAACAGGGAGCTCCTATAATTCACCCCTCCACTTT. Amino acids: CASSITGSSYNSPLHF.

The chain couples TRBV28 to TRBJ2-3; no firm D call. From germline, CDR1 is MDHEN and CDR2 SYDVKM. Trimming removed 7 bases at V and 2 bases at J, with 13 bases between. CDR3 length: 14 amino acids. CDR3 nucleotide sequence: TGTGCCAGCAAGCCCCTAGTGTACACAGATACGCAGTATTTT. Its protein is CASKPLVYTDTQYF.

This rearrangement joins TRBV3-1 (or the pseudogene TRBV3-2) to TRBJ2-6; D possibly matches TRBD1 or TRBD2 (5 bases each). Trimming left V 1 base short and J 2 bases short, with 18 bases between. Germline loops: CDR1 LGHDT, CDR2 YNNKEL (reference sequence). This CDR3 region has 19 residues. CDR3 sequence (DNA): TGTGCCAGCAGCCAAGTGGTCGGGACGTTTGAGGCTGGGGCCAACGTCCTGACTTTC. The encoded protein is CASSQVVGTFEAGANVLTF.

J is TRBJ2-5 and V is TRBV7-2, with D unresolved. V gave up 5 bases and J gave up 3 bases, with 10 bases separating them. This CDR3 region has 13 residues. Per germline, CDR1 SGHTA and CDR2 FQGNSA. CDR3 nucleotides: TGTGCCAGCAGCCGAACCCGCGAAGAGACCCAGTACTTC. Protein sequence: CASSRTREETQYF.

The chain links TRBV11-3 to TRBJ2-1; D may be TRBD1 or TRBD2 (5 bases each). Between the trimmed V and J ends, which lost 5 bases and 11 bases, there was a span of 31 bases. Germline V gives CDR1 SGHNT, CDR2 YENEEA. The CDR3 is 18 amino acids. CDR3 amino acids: CASSPTGRPALLEPQQFF. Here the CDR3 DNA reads TGTGCCAGCAGCCCCACGGGACGTCCGGCTCTACTGGAGCCGCAGCAGTTCTTC.

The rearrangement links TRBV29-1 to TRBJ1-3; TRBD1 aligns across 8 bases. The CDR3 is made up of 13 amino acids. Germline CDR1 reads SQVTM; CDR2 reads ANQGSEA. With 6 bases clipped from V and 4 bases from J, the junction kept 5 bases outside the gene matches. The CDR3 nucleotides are TGCAGCGTGAAGACAGGGGAGGGAAACACCATATATTTT. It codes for CSVKTGEGNTIYF.